This T cell receptor (beta chain) is from a study of glioma-infiltrating T cells after dendritic cell vaccination. CDR3 length equals 13 residues. After removal of 7 bases from V and 13 bases from J, the junction contained 13 bases not matched to a gene. In germline, CDR1 is MNHEY, CDR2 SMNVEV (reference sequence). The primer mix had 60 V beta and 13 J beta primers. Method: immunoSEQ multiplex PCR; TCRdb's copy keeps in-frame clones and lacks some. Altogether around 90,000 clones are present, roughly three quarters being singletons, with the ten largest covering under 7%. Study-level findings and limits: The cohort had few patients with full blood and tumor sets.

This clone was detected a few times. The antigen is undetermined. This clonotype originated in a human donor with glioblastoma. This chain links TRBV27 with TRBJ1-1; 9 bases are a match to TRBD1. This sample comprised blood, obtained before dendritic cell vaccination. This chain's CDR3 is CASMVSGTGKDFF. Written as DNA, the CDR3 is TGTGCCAGCATGGTTTCCGGGACAGGGAAAGATTTCTTT.